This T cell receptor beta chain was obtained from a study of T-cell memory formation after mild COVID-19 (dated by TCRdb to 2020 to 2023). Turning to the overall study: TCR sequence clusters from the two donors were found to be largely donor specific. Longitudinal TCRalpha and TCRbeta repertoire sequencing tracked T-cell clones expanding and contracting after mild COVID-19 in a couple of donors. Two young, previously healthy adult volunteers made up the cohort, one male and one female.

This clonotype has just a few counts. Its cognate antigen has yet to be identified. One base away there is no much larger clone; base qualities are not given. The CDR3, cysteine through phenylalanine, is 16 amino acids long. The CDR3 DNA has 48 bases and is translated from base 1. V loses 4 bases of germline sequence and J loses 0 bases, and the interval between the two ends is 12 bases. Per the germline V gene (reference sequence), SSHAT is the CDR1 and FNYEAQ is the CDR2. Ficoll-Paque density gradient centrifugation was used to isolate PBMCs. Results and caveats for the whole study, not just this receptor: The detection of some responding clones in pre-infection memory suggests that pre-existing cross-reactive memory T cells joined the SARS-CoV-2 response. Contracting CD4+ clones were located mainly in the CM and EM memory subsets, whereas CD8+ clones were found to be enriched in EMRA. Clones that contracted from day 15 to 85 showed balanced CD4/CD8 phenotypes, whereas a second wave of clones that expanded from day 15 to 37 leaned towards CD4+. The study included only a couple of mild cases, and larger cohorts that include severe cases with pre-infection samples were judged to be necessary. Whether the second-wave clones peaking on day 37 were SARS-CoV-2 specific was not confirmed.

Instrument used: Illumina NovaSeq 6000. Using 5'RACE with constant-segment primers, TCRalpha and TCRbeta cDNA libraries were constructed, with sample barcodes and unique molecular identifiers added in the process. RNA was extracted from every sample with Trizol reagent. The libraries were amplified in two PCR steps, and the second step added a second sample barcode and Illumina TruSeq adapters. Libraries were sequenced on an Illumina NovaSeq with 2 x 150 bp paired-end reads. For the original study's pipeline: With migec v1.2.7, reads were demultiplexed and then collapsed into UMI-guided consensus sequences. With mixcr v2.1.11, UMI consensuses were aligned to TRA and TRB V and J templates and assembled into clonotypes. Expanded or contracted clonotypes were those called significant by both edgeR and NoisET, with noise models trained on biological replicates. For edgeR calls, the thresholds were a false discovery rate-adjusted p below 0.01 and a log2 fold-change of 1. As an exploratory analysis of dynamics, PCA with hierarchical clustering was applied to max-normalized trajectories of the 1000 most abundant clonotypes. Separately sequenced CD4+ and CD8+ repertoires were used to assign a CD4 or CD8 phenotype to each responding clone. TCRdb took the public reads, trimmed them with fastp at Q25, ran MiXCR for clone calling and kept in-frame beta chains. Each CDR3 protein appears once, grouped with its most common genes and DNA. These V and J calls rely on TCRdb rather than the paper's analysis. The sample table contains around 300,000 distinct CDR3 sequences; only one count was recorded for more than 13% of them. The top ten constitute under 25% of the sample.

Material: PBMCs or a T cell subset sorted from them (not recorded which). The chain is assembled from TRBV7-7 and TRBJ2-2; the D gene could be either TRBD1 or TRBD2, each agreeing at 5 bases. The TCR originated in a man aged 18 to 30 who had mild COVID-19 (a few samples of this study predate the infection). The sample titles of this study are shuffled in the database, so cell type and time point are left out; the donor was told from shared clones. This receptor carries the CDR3 CASSWGRTTNTGELFF. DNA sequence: TGTGCCAGCAGCTGGGGACGGACGACGAACACCGGGGAGCTGTTTTTT.